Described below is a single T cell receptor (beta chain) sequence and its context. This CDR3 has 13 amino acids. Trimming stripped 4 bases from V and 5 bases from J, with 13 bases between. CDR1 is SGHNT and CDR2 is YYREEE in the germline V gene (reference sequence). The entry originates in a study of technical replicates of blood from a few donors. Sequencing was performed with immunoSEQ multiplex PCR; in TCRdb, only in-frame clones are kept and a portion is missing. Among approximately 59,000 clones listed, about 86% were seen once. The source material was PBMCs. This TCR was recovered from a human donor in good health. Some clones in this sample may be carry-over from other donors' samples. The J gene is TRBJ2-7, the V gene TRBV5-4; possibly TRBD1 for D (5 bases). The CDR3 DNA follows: TGTGCCAGCAGCATGTTGACAGAGAACGAGCAGTACTTC. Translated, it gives CASSMLTENEQYF.